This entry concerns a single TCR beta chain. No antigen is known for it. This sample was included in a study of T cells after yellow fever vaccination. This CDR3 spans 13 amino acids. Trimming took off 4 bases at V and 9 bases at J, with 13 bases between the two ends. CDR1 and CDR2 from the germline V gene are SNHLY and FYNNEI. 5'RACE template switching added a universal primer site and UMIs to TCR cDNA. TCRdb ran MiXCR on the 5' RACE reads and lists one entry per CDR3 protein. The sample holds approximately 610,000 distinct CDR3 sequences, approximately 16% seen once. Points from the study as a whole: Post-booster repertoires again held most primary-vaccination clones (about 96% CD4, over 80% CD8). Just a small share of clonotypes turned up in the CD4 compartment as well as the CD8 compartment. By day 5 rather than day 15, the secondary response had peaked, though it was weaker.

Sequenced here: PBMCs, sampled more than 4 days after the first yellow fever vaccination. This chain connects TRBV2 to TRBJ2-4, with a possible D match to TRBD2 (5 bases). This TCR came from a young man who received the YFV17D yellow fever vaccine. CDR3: CASSAGYPPIQYF. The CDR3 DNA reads TGTGCCAGCAGTGCGGGGTACCCCCCCATTCAGTACTTC.